This TCR beta chain was profiled in a study of T cell changes during pregnancy in multiple sclerosis. TCRdb's copy holds only in-frame clones and misses some; the assay was immunoSEQ multiplex PCR. The profile shows just under 45,000 clones, around 90% of them singletons. The CDR3 has 13 residues. The V and J ends lost 0 bases and 12 bases respectively, with 12 bases between them. CDR1 and CDR2 (germline): SNHLY, FYNNEI. This chain joins TRBV2 and TRBJ2-1; maybe TRBD2 (6 bases). This sequence was found in a female donor with multiple sclerosis, enrolled in a pregnancy study. The sequenced sample was CD4+ T cells from peripheral blood mononuclear cells, obtained in the first trimester of pregnancy. The CDR3 coding sequence is TGTGCCAGCAGTGAAGCCGGTAGCGGCCCGCAGTTCTTC. Translation gives CASSEAGSGPQFF.